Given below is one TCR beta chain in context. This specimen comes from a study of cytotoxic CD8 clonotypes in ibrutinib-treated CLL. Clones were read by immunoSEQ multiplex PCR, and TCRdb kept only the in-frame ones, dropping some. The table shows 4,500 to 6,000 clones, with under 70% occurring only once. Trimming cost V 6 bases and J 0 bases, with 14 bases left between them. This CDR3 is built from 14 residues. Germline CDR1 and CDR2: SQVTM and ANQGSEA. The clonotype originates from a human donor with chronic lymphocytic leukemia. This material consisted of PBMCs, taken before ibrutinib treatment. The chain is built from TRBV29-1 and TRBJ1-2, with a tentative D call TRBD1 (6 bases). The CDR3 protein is CSVHLDRPNYGYTF. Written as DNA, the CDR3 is TGCAGCGTGCATCTGGACAGACCTAACTATGGCTACACCTTC.